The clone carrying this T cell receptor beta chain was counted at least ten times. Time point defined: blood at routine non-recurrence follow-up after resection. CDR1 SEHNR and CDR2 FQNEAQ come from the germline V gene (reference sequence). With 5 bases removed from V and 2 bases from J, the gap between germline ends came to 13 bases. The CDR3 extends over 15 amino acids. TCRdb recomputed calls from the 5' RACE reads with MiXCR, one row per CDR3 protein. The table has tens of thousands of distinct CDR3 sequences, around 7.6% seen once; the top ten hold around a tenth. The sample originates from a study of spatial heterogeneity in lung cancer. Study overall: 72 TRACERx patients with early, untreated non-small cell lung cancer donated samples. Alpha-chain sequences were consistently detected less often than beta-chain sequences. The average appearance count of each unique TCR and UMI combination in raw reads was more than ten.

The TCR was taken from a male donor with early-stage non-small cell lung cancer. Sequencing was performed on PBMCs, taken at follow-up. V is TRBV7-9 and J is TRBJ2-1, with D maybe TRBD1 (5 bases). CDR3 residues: CASSPAPGPYNEQFF. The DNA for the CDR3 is TGTGCCAGCAGCCCGGCCCCAGGGCCCTACAATGAGCAGTTCTTC.